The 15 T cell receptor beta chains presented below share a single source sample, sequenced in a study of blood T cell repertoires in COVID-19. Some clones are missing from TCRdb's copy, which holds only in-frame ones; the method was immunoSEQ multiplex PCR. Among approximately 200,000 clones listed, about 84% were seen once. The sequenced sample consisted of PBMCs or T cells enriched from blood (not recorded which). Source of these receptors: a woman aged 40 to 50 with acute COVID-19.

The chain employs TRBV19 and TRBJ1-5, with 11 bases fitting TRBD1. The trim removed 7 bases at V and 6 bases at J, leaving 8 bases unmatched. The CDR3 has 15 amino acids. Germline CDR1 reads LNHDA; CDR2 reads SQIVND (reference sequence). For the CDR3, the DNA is TGTGCCAGTACCGTGGACAGGGGGCGAAGTCAGCCCCAGCATTTT. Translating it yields CASTVDRGRSQPQHF. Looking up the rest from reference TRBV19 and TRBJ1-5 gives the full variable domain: DGGITQSPKYLFRKEGQNVTLSCEQNLNHDAMYWYRQDPGQGLRLIYYSQIVNDFQKGDIAEGYSVSREKKESFPLTVTSAQKNPTAFYLCASTVDRGRSQPQHFGDGTRLSIL.

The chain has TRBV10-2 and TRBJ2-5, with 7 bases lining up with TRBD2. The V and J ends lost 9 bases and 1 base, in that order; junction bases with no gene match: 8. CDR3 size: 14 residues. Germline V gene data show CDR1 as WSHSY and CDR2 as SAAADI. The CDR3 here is CASQRGPFQETQYF. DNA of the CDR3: TGCGCCAGTCAGCGGGGCCCCTTCCAAGAGACCCAGTACTTC.

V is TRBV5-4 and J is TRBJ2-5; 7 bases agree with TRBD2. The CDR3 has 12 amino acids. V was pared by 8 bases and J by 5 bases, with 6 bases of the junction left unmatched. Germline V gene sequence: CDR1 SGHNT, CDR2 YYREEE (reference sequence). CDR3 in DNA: TGTGCCAGTGGGGAGGGAGCGGAGACCCAGTACTTC. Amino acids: CASGEGAETQYF.

CDR3 sequence reads: CASSLRSGARNEQFF. For the CDR3, the DNA is TGTGCCAGCAGTTTAAGATCTGGGGCGCGGAATGAGCAGTTCTTC. This chain joins TRBV28 and TRBJ2-1, with D possibly being TRBD1 (5 bases). Deletions cut 2 bases from V and 7 bases from J, with 15 bases between. CDR1 MDHEN and CDR2 SYDVKM come from the germline V gene. The CDR3 runs 15 residues.

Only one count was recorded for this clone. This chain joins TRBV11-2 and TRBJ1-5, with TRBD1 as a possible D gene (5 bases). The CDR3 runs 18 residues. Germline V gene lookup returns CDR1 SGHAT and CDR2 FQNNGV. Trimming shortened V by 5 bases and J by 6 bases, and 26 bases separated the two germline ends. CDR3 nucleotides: TGTGCCAGCAGCCCCGGGGCGGGGCAGGGAGGGATGAGTCAGCCCCAGCATTTT. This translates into CASSPGAGQGGMSQPQHF.

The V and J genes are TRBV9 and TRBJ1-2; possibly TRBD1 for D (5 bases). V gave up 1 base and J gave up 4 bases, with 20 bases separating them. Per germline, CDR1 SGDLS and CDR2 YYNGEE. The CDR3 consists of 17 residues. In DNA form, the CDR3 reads TGTGCCAGCAGCGTAAACCAGGGCCGGACCCCTAGCTATGGCTACACCTTC. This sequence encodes CASSVNQGRTPSYGYTF.

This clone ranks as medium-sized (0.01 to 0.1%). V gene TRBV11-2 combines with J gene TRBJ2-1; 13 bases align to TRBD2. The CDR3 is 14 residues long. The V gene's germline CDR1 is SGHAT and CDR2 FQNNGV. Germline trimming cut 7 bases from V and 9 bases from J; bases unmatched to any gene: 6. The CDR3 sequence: CASTRLAGGLEQFF. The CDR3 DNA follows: TGTGCCAGCACAAGACTAGCGGGGGGCCTTGAGCAGTTCTTC.

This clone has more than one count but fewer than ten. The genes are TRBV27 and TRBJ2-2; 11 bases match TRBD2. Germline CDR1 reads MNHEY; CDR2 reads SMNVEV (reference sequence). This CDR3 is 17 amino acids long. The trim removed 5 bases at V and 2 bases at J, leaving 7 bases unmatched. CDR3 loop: CASSTLAGGRNTGELFF. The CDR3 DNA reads TGTGCCAGCAGTACCCTAGCGGGAGGCCGAAACACCGGGGAGCTGTTTTTT.

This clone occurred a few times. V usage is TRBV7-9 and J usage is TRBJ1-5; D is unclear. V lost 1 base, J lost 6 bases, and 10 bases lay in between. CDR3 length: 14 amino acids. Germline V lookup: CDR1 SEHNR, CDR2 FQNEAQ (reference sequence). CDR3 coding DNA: TGTGCCAGCAGCTTAGGGGAGGTGGGTCAGCCCCAGCATTTT. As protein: CASSLGEVGQPQHF.

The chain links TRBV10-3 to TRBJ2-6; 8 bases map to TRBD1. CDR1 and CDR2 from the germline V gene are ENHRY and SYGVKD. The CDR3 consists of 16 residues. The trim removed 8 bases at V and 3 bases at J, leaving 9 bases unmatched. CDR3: CAIGGQGARGANVLTF. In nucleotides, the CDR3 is TGTGCCATCGGGGGGCAGGGGGCGCGTGGGGCCAACGTCCTGACTTTC.

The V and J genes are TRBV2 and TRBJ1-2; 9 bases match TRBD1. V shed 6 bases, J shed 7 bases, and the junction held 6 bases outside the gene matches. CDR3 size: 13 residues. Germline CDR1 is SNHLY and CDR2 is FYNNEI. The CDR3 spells CASREGQGSGYTF. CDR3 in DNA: TGTGCCAGCAGGGAGGGACAGGGTAGTGGCTACACCTTC.

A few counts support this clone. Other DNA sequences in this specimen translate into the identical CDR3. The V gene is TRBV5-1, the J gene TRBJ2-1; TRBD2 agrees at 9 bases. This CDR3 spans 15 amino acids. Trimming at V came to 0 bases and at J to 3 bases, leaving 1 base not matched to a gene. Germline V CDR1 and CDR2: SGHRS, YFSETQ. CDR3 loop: CASSLGLAVYNEQFF. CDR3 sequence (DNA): TGCGCCAGCAGCTTGGGACTAGCGGTCTACAATGAGCAGTTCTTC.

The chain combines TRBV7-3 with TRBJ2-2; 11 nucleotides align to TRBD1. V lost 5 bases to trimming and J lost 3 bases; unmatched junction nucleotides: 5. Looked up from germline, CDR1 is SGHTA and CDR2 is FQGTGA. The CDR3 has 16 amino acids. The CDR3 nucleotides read TGTGCCAGCAGCACCGGGACAGGGGGATACACCGGGGAGCTGTTTTTT. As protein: CASSTGTGGYTGELFF.

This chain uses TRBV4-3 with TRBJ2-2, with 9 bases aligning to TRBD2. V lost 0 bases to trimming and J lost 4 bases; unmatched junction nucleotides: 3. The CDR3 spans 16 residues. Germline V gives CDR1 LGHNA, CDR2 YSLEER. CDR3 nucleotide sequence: TGCGCCAGCAGCCAAGATGCACTAGCGGGCACCGGGGAGCTGTTTTTT. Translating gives CASSQDALAGTGELFF.

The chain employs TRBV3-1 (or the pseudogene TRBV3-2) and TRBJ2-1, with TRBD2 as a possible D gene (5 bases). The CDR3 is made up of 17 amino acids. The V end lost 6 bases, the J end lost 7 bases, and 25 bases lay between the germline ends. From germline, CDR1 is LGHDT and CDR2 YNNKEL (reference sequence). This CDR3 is CASSHSRAGEVRNEQFF. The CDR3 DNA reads TGTGCCAGCAGTCACTCGCGGGCAGGAGAAGTTAGGAATGAGCAGTTCTTC.